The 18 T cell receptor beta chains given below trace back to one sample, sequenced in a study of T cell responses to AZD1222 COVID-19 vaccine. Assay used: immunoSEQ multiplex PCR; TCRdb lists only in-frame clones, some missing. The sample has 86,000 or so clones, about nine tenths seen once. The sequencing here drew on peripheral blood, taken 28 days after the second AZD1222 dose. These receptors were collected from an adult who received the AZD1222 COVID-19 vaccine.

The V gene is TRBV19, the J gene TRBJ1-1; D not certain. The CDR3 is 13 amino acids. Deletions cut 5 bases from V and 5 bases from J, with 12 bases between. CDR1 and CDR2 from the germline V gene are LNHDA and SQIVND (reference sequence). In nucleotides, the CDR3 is TGTGCCAGTAGTGGAGTTTCAAGGACTGAAGCTTTCTTT. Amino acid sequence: CASSGVSRTEAFF.

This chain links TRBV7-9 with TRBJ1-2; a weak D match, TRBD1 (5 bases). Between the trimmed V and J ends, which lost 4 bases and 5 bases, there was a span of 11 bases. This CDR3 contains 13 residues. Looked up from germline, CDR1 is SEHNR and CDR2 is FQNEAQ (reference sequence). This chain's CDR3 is CASSSDMVYGYTF. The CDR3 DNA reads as TGTGCCAGCAGCTCGGACATGGTTTATGGCTACACCTTC.

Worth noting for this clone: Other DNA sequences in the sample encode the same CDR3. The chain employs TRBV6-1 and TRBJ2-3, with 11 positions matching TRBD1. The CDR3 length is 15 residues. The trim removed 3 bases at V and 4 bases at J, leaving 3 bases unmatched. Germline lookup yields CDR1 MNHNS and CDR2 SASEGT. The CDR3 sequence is CASSEGGQGADTQYF. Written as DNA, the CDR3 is TGTGCCAGCAGTGAGGGGGGACAGGGGGCAGATACGCAGTATTTT.

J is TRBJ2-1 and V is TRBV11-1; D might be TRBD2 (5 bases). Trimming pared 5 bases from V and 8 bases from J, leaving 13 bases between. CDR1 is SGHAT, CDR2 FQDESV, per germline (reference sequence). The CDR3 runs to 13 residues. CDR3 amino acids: CASSTPLAYEQFF. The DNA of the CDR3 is TGTGCCAGCAGCACCCCCCTAGCTTATGAGCAGTTCTTC.

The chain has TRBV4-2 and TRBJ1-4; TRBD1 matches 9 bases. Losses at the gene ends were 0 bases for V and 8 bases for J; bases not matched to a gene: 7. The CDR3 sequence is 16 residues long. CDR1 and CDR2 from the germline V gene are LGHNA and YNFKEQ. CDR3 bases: TGTGCCAGCAGCCAAGATCAGGACAGGGGCGAGGAAAAACTGTTTTTT. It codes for CASSQDQDRGEEKLFF.

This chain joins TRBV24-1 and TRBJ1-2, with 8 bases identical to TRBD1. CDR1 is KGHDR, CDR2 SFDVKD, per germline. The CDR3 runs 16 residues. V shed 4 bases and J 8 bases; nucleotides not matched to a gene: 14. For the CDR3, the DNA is TGTGCCACCAGTGACTACCCTGCCGGGACAGGAGGAGGCTACACCTTC. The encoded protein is CATSDYPAGTGGGYTF.

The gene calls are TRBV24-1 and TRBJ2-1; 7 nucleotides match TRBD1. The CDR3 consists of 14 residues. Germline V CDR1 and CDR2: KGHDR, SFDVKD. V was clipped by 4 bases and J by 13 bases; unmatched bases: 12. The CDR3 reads CATSDPADRVGQFF. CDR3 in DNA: TGTGCCACCAGTGACCCCGCCGACAGGGTCGGCCAGTTCTTC.

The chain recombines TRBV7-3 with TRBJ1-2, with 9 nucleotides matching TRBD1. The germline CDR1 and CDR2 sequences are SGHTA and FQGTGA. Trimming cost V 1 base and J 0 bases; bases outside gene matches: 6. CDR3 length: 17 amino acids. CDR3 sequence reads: CASSLMGTGPSNYGYTF. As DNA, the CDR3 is TGTGCCAGCAGCTTAATGGGGACAGGGCCATCTAACTATGGCTACACCTTC.

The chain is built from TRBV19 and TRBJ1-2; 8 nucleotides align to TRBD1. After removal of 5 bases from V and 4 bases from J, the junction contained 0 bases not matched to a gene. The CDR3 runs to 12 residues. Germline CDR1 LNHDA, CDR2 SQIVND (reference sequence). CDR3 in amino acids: CASSDRGYGYTF. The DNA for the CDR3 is TGTGCCAGTAGTGACAGGGGCTATGGCTACACCTTC.

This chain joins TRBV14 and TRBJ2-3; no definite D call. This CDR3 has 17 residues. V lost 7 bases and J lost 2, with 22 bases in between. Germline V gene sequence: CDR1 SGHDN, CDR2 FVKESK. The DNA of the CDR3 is TGTGCCAGCACCACAAGCGTTTTTACCGAAGCCACAGATACGCAGTATTTT. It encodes CASTTSVFTEATDTQYF.

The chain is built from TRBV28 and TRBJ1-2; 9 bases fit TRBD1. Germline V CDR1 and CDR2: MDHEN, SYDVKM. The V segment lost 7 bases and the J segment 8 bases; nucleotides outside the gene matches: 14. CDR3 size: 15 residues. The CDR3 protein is CASILQGTGKNGYTF. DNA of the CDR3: TGTGCCAGCATCTTACAGGGGACAGGGAAGAACGGCTACACCTTC.

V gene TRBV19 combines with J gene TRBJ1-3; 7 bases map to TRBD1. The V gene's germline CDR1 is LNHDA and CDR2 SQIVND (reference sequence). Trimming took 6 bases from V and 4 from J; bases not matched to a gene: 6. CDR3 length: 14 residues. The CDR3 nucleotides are TGTGCCAGTAGCCCACAGGGGTTCGGAAACACCATATATTTT. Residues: CASSPQGFGNTIYF.

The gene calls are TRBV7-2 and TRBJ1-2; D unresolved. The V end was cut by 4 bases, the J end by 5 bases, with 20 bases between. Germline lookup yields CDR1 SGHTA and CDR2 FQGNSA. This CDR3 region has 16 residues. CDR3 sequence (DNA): TGTGCCAGCAGCTCCGGCGGGTTACAGAGTCTTTATGGCTACACCTTC. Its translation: CASSSGGLQSLYGYTF.

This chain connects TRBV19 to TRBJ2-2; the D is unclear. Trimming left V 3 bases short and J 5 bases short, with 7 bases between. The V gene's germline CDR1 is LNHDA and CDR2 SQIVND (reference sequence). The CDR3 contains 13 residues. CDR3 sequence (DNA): TGTGCCAGTAGTATCACAGAAACCGGGGAGCTGTTTTTT. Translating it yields CASSITETGELFF.

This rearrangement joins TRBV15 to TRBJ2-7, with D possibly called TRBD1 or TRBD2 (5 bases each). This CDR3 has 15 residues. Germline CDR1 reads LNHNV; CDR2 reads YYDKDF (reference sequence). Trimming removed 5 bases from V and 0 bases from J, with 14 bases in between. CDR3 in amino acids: CATSGTRDPSYEQYF. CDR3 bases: TGTGCCACCAGCGGTACGAGGGACCCCTCCTACGAGCAGTACTTC.

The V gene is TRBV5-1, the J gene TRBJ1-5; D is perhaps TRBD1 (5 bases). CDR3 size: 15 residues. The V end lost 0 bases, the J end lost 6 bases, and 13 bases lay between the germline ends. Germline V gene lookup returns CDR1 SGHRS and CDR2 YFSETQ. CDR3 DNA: TGCGCCAGCAGCTTGGGGCAGGGTCCAGGTCAGCCCCAGCATTTT. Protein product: CASSLGQGPGQPQHF.

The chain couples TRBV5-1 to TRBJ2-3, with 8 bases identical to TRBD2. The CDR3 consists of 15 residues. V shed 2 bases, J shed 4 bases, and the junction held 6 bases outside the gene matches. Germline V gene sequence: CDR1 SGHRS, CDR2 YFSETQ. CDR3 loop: CASSLSGSRADTQYF. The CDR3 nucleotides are TGCGCCAGCAGCTTAAGCGGGAGCCGCGCAGATACGCAGTATTTT.

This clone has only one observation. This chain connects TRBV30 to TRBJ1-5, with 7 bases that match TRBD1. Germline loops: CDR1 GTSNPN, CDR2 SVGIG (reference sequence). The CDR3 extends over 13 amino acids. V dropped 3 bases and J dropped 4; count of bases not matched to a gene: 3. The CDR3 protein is CAWSPQGNQPQHF. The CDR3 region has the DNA TGTGCCTGGAGCCCACAGGGGAATCAGCCCCAGCATTTT.